The 10 T cell receptor beta chains in this list originate from one sample, sequenced in a study of tumor-infiltrating lymphocytes in primary liver carcinoma. A primer matching the constant region was used to make TCR beta cDNA from approximately 520 ng of total RNA. What produced the TCR beta libraries was three nested multiplex PCR rounds using slightly modified ARM-PCR. TRBV1-TRBV30 forward primers paired with a C-beta reverse primer were used in the first two PCR rounds, which ran approximately 11 cycles each. MiXCR, run by TCRdb on the multiplex PCR reads, gives a single entry per CDR3 protein. The sample lists roughly 100,000 distinct CDR3 sequences; around 84% were seen once. Co-extraction yielded RNA and DNA from 20-30 mg of unsorted bulk tissue. The specimen was liver tumor tissue from sampling region 3. Subset given: tumor region T3, left-lateral pole. These receptors were obtained from a man aged 35 to 55 with primary liver carcinoma and hepatitis B virus infection.

Comments on this clonotype: One junction end disagrees with the germline gene, perhaps due to a read error. The chain combines TRBV18 with TRBJ2-1, with 9 bases identical to TRBD2. Germline CDR1 reads KGHSH; CDR2 reads LQKENI. The CDR3 loop spans 16 amino acids. CDR3 sequence: CASSLAEGLAFNEQFF. The CDR3 DNA reads TGTGCCAGCTCACTAGCCGAGGGACTAGCTTTCAATGAGCAGTTCTTT.

In regard to this clonotype: This clone may be a read error of a much larger clone one base away. This chain joins TRBV30 and TRBJ2-3, with D perhaps TRBD2 (5 bases). Per germline, CDR1 GTSNPN and CDR2 SVGIG (reference sequence). Trimming stripped 0 bases from V and 6 bases from J, with 16 bases between. The CDR3 length is 15 residues. CDR3 nucleotides: TGTGCCTGGAGTGTATGGGTGGGAGTAGGTGATACGCAGTATTTT. Protein product: CAWSVWVGVGDTQYF. Filled out from reference TRBV30 and TRBJ2-3, the complete variable domain reads SQTIHQWPATLVQPVGSPLSLECTVEGTSNPNLYWYRQAAGRGLQLLFYSVGIGQISSEVPQNLSASRPQDRQFILSSKKLLLSDSGFYLCAWSVWVGVGDTQYFGPGTRLTVL.

In the case of this clonotype: Germline and junction disagree at one end, which may indicate a read error. The rearrangement uses TRBV4-2 and TRBJ2-2; 10 bases are a match to TRBD2. From germline, CDR1 is LGHNA and CDR2 YNFKEQ. The CDR3 loop spans 17 amino acids. CDR3 loop: CTSSQGGLAGDIGELFF. CDR3 coding DNA: TGTACCAGCAGCCAAGGGGGTCTAGCGGGAGATATCGGGGAGCTGTTTTTT.

This clonotype was detected only a few times. This chain uses TRBV7-2 with TRBJ2-7, with 11 positions matching TRBD2. From germline, CDR1 is SGHTA and CDR2 FQGNSA. The V gene end was trimmed by 5 bases and the J gene end by 4 bases; junction bases not matched to a gene: 7. The CDR3 has 15 amino acids. The CDR3 DNA follows: TGTGCCAGCAGCGCCTCTAGCGGGGGGCCTTACGAGCAGTACTTC. Protein sequence: CASSASSGGPYEQYF.

V is TRBV6-2 or TRBV6-3 and J is TRBJ2-7; TRBD2 aligns across 11 bases. Losses at the gene ends were 1 base for V and 4 bases for J; bases not matched to a gene: 6. Germline CDR1 and CDR2: MNHEY and SVGEGT. This CDR3 is 16 amino acids long. CDR3 in DNA: TGTGCCAGCAGTTACTTGTCTAGCGGGGGGAGATACGAGCAGTACTTC. Translating gives CASSYLSSGGRYEQYF.

A word on this clonotype: At one end the junction does not follow the germline gene, possibly because of a read error. The CDR3 loop reads CDSSPPDRVDTQYF. The CDR3 region has the DNA TGTGACAGCAGCCCCCCGGACCGGGTAGATACGCAGTATTTT. The chain links TRBV11-2 to TRBJ2-3, with no clear D. The CDR3 totals 14 residues. Looked up from germline, CDR1 is SGHAT and CDR2 is FQNNGV.

About this clonotype itself: An end of the junction does not agree with germline; a read error may underlie this. The gene calls are TRBV12-3 or TRBV12-4 and TRBJ2-1; 7 nucleotides match TRBD2. The CDR3 sequence is 16 residues long. As DNA, the CDR3 is TGTGCCAGCCGTCGGAGGGAGGGGCGCTCCTACAATGAGAAGTTCTTC. As protein: CASRRREGRSYNEKFF.

Concerning this clonotype itself: Just one base apart from a much larger clone, this may be a read error. This chain connects TRBV10-3 to TRBJ2-5; D uncertain. The CDR3 has 13 residues. Germline V CDR1 and CDR2: ENHRY, SYGVKD. Trimming took off 4 bases at V and 5 bases at J, with 11 bases between the two ends. CDR3 amino acids: CAISVRTEETQYF. CDR3 in DNA: TGTGCCATCAGTGTAAGGACGGAGGAGACCCAGTACTTC.

This chain joins TRBV6-5 and TRBJ2-6; possibly TRBD1 or TRBD2 for D (5 bases each). The V and J ends lost 2 bases and 2 bases respectively, with 7 bases between them. Germline V gene sequence: CDR1 MNHEY, CDR2 SVGAGI. The CDR3 spans 15 residues. The CDR3 nucleotides are TGTGCCAGCAGTTACCTGGGGGCTGGGGCCAACGTCCTGACTTTC. It encodes CASSYLGAGANVLTF.

The genes are TRBV7-9 and TRBJ2-7; D is perhaps TRBD2 (5 bases). V was cut by 6 bases and J by 9 bases, with 15 bases left in between. Looked up from germline, CDR1 is SEHNR and CDR2 is FQNEAQ (reference sequence). The CDR3 spans 12 residues. CDR3 nucleotide sequence: TGTGCCAGCAGTTGGGCGGAGGACGTGCAGTACTTC. It specifies CASSWAEDVQYF.